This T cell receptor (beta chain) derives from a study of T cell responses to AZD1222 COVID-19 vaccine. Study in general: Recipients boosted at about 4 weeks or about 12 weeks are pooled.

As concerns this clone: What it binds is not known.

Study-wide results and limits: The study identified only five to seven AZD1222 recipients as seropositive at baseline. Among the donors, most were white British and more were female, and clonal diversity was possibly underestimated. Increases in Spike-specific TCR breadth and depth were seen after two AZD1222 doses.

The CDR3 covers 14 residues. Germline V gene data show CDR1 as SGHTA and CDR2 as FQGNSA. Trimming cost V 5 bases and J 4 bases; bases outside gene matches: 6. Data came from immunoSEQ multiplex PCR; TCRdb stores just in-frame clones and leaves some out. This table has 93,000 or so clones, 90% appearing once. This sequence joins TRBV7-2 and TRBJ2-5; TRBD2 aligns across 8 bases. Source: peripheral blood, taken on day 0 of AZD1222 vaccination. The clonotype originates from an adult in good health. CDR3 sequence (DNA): TGTGCCAGCAGCGTCCTAGCGGGCGGAGAGACCCAGTACTTC. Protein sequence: CASSVLAGGETQYF.